This note documents a single TCR beta chain sequence. Antigen: not known. The PCR had 60 Vbeta and 13 Jbeta primers. Sequenced by immunoSEQ multiplex PCR; TCRdb stores in-frame clones only, minus some. Among about 110,000 clones listed, 76% were seen once. The data are from a study of cytomegalovirus exposure and HLA in healthy donors. Overall study context: Unique TCR beta sequences numbering 117 million came from roughly 180 million T cells in an earlier analysis.

Study conclusions and caveats: Near-uniform donor sequencing depth was presumed by presence/absence analyses. High sensitivity and specificity were reportedly achieved when the classifier diagnosed cytomegalovirus status.

Material for sequencing was PBMCs. The sequence derives from a man younger than 45 in good health and CMV-seropositive.

CDR3 loop: CAWSPLELDIYGYTF. CDR3 nucleotides: TGTGCCTGGAGTCCTCTCGAGTTGGACATCTATGGCTACACCTTC. The chain is built from TRBV30 and TRBJ1-2; D may be TRBD1 (5 bases). Deletions cut 2 bases from V and 4 bases from J, with 17 bases between. This CDR3 is built from 15 residues. Germline lookup yields CDR1 GTSNPN and CDR2 SVGIG (reference sequence).